This T cell receptor beta chain was recorded in a study of CD8 T cells in ankylosing spondylitis (dated by TCRdb to 2015 to 2018). In the study overall: The study profiled T cell receptor beta repertoires in healthy donors and ankylosing spondylitis patients to find disease-linked TCR variants. The whole study cohort included over a hundred healthy donors and 25 ankylosing spondylitis patients. Peripheral blood samples were taken, and synovial fluid was additionally collected from ankylosing spondylitis patients.

The paper as a whole reports these results and caveats: Blood from ankylosing spondylitis patients appeared to be characterized by a TCR beta motif made up of about 8 highly homologous amino acid variants. In peripheral blood, the disease-linked clones were found at relatively low frequencies and had a CD8+ phenotype. The disease-linked clones were reported as significantly enriched in matched synovial fluid samples from ankylosing spondylitis patients. Some motif variants were previously reported in synovial fluid and blood of reactive arthritis patients, suggesting common disease-initiation mechanisms.

In the germline V gene, CDR1 corresponds to SQVTM and CDR2 to ANQGSEA. From cysteine to phenylalanine, the CDR3 is 13 amino acids long. Only the CDR3 region is kept as DNA, spanning 39 bases read in frame from base 1. V is pruned by 4 bases and J by 5 bases, leaving 7 bases of the junction without a gene match. TCRdb names Illumina HiSeq 2500 as the instrument used. TCR beta libraries were prepared by quantitative 5'-RACE with molecular barcodes. The authors' pipeline ran thus. A new computational method based on a probabilistic model of VDJ rearrangement was used to identify disease-linked TCR variants. The public reads were reanalyzed by TCRdb: fastp trimming at Q25, MiXCR alignment, in-frame beta chains only. All rows with the same CDR3 protein become a single entry with the most common DNA and genes. TCRdb, rather than the study authors, made the V and J calls. The table for this sample lists roughly 470,000 distinct CDR3 sequences; roughly 26% of them were counted only once. The top ten clones comprise 0.89% of the sample.

Concerning this clonotype itself: Its specific antigen is unknown. There are no base qualities to consult, and no much larger clone falls within one base.

The clonotype was recovered from a male donor with ankylosing spondylitis. Sequencing was performed on blood, either unsorted or a sorted T cell fraction (not recorded which). The sequence is built from TRBV29-1 and TRBJ1-1; 7 bases in between match TRBD1. The nucleotide sequence reads TGCAGCGTTGGACAGGGTGTACGAACTGAAGCTTTCTTT. This is translated as CSVGQGVRTEAFF.